This T cell receptor beta chain was captured in a study of blood T cells in healthy people across ages. This clonotype was seen a single time. Together with a sample-barcoded 5' primer, a J-beta primer mix was included in a second PCR lasting about 7 to 11 cycles. Unique molecular identifiers of 12 random nucleotides labeled each cDNA. CDR3-containing paired-end reads numbered at least 2.5 million in each sample. TCRdb itself ran the 5' RACE reads through MiXCR, one entry per CDR3 protein. The sample has about 1.4 million distinct CDR3 sequences; around 55% are singletons. Per individual sample, total RNA of at least 6 micrograms was extracted. CDR1 is MGHRA, CDR2 YSYEKL, per germline. The CDR3 runs to 16 residues. V dropped 2 bases and J dropped 1; count of bases not matched to a gene: 7.

The chain joins TRBV4-1 to TRBJ1-1; 7 nucleotides agree with TRBD1. Sequenced material: blood. The receptor was isolated from a man younger than 30 in good health. The CDR3 DNA reads TGCGCCAGCAGCCAAAGAGGGGGCTCGGAGAACACTGAAGCTTTCTTT. Translating gives CASSQRGGSENTEAFF.